This T cell receptor beta chain comes out of a study of T cells in Graves' hyperthyroidism and ophthalmopathy. Trimming cost V 5 bases and J 2 bases, with 10 bases left between them. The CDR3 consists of 13 residues. Germline V gene lookup returns CDR1 SGHTA and CDR2 FQGNSA. There were TCR beta CDR3 regions amplified from RNA transcripts. The HTBI primer set was used in a first-round RT-PCR of the TCR CDR3. Each CDR3 protein is one row after TCRdb ran MiXCR on the multiplex PCR reads. Of 340,000 or so distinct CDR3 sequences listed, roughly 15% are singletons. The receptor's source is a man in his thirties or forties with Graves' hyperthyroidism. The sample was blood. The chain is built from TRBV7-2 and TRBJ2-7; D is ambiguous. CDR3 region: CASSPDATYEQYF. As DNA, the CDR3 is TGTGCCAGCAGCCCCGACGCCACCTACGAGCAGTACTTC.